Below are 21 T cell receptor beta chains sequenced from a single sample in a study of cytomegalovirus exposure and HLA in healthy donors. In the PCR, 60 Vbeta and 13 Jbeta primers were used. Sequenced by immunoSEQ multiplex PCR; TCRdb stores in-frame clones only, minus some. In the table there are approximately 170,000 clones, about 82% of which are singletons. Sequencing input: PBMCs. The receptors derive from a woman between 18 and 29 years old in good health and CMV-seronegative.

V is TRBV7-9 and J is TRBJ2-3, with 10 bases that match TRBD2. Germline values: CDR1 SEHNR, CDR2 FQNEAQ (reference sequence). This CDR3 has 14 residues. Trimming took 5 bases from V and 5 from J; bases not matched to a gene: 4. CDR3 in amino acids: CASSRGTSVDTQYF. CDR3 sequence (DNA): TGTGCCAGCAGCCGCGGGACTAGCGTAGATACGCAGTATTTT. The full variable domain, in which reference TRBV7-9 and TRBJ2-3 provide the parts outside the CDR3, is DTGVSQNPRHKITKRGQNVTFRCDPISEHNRLYWYRQTLGQGPEFLTYFQNEAQLEKSRLLSDRFSAERPKGSFSTLEIQRTEQGDSAMYLCASSRGTSVDTQYFGPGTRLTVL.

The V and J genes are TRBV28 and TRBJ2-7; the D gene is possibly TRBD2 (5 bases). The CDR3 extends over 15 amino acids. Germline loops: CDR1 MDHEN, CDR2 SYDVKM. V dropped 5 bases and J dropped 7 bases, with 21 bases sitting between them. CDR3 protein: CASSQILNPTGEQYF. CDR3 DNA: TGTGCCAGCAGTCAAATACTAAACCCCACGGGGGAGCAGTACTTC.

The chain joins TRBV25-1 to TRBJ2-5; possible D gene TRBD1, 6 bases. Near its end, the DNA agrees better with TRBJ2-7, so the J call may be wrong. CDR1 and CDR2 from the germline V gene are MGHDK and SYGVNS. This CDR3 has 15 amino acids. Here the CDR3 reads CASSEYRQGMGEQYF. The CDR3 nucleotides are TGTGCCAGCAGTGAGTACCGCCAGGGGATGGGCGAGCAGTACTTC.

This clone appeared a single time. The CDR3 DNA is TGTGCCAGCAGTCTAGCGGGAGGCCGCGGAGAGCAGTTCTTC. Residues: CASSLAGGRGEQFF. The chain joins TRBV6-4 to TRBJ2-1; TRBD2 agrees at 11 bases. V was clipped by 5 bases and J by 10 bases; unmatched bases: 7. The CDR3 has 14 residues. Germline V gene data show CDR1 as MRHNA and CDR2 as SNTAGT.

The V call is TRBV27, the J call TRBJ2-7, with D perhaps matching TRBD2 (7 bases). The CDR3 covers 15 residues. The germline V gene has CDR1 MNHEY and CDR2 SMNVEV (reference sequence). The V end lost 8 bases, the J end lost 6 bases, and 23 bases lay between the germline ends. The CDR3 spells CASGGGPFGGGEQYF. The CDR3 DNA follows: TGTGCCAGCGGGGGGGGGCCCTTTGGGGGTGGCGAGCAGTACTTC.

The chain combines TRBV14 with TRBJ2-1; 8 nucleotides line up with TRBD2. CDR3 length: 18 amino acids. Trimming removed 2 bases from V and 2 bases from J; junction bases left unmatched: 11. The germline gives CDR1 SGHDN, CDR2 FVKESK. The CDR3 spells CASSQISTFGGAYNEQFF. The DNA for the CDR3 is TGTGCCAGCAGCCAAATCTCCACCTTCGGGGGGGCCTACAATGAGCAGTTCTTC.

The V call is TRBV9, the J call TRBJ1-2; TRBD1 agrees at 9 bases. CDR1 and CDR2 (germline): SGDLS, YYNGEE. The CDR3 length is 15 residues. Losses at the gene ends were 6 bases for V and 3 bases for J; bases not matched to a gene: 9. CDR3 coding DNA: TGTGCCAGCAAGACAGGGGGGTACGGTGACTATGGCTACACCTTC. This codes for CASKTGGYGDYGYTF.

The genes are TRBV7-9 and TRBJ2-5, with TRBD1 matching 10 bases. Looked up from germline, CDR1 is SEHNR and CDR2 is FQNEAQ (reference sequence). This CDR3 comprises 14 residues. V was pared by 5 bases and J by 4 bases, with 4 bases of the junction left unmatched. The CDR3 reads CASSPGQGGETQYF. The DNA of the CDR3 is TGTGCCAGCAGCCCCGGACAGGGGGGAGAGACCCAGTACTTC.

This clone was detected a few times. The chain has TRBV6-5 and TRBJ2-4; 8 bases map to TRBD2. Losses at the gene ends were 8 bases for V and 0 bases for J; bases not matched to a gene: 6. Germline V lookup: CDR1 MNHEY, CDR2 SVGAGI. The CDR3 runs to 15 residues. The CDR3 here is CASAPGGVAKNIQYF. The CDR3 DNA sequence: TGTGCCAGCGCCCCGGGAGGGGTAGCCAAAAACATTCAGTACTTC.

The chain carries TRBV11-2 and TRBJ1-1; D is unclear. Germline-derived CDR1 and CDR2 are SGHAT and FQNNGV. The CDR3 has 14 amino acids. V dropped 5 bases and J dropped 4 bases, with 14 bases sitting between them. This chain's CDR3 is CASSQNRGPTEAFF. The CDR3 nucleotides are TGTGCCAGCAGCCAAAACCGGGGTCCCACTGAAGCTTTCTTT.

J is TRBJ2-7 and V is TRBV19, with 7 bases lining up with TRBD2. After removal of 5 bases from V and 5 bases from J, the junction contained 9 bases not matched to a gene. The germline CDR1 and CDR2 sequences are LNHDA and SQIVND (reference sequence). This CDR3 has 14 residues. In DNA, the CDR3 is TGTGCCAGTAGTGTGGGCGGGAGTACCCACGAGCAGTACTTC. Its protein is CASSVGGSTHEQYF.

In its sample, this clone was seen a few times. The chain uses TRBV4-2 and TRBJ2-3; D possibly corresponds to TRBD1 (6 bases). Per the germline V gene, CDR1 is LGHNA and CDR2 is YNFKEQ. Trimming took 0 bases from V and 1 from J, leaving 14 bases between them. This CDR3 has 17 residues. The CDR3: CASSQEMVEGGTDTQYF. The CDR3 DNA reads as TGTGCCAGCAGCCAAGAAATGGTTGAGGGGGGCACAGATACGCAGTATTTT.

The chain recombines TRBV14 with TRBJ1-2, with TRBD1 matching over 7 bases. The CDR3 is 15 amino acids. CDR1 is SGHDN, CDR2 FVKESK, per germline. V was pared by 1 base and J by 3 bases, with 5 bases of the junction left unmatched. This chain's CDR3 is CASSQAGQEYYGYTF. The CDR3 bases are TGTGCCAGCAGCCAAGCAGGACAGGAGTACTATGGCTACACCTTC.

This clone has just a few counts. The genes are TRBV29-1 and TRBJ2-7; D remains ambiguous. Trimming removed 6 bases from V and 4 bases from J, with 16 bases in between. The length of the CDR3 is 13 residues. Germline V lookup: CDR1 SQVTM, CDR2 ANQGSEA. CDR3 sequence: CSVNDLTGYEQYF. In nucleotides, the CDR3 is TGCAGCGTCAATGACCTGACCGGGTACGAGCAGTACTTC.

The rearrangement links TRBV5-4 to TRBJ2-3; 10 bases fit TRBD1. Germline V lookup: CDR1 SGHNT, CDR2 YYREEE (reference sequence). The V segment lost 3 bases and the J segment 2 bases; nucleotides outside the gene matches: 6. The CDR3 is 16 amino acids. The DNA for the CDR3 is TGTGCCAGCAGCTGGATGACAGGGGGCGCCACAGATACGCAGTATTTT. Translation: CASSWMTGGATDTQYF.

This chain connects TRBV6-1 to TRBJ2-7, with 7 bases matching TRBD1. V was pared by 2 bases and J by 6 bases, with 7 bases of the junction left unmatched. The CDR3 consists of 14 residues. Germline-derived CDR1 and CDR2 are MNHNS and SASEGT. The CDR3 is CASSETTGWSEQYF. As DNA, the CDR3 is TGTGCCAGCAGTGAAACGACAGGGTGGAGCGAGCAGTACTTC.

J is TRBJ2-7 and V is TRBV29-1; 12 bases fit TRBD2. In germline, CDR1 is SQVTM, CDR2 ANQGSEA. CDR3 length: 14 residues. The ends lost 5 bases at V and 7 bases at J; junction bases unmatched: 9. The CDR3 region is CSVRGLLAGGEQYF. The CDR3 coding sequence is TGCAGCGTTAGAGGATTACTAGCGGGAGGAGAGCAGTACTTC.

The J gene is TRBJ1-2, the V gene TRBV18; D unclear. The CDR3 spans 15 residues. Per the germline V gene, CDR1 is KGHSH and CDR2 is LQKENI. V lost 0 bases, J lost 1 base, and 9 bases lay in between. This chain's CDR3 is CASSPPNGGNYGYTF. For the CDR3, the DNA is TGTGCCAGCTCACCACCAAACGGCGGTAACTATGGCTACACCTTC.

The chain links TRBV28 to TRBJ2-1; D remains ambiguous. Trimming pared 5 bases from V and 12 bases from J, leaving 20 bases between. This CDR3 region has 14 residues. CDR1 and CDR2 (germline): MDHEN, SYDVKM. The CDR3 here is CASSTITRVVGQFF. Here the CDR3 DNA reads TGTGCCAGCAGTACCATAACCCGGGTTGTAGGGCAGTTCTTC. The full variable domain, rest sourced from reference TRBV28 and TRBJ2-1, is DVKVTQSSRYLVKRTGEKVFLECVQDMDHENMFWYRQDPGLGLRLIYFSYDVKMKEKGDIPEGYSVSREKKERFSLILESASTNQTSMYLCASSTITRVVGQFFGPGTRLTVL.

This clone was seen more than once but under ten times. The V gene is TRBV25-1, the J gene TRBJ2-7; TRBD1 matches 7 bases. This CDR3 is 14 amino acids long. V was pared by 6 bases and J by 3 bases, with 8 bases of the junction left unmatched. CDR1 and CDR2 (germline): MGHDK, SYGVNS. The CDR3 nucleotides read TGTGCCAGCAGCCGACAGGGCGGAAGCTACGAGCAGTACTTC. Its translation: CASSRQGGSYEQYF.

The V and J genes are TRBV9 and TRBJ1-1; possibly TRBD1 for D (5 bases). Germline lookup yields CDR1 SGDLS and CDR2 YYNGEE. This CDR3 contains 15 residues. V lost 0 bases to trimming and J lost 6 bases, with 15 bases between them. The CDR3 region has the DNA TGTGCCAGCAGCGTAGAGGGGACGGCGGGGGCTGAAGCTTTCTTT. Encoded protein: CASSVEGTAGAEAFF.